The clone carrying this T cell receptor (beta chain) was seen a few times. As yet, its antigen is unknown. The sample comes from a study of response to subunit inactivated influenza vaccine. Study findings and constraints: After each seasonal influenza vaccination, few new T cells are recruited, the authors suggested.

MiXCR, run by TCRdb on the RT-PCR reads, gives a single entry per CDR3 protein. This sample has hundreds of thousands of distinct CDR3 sequences, with around 14% found just once. Germline V CDR1 and CDR2: SEHNR, FQNEAQ (reference sequence). This CDR3 comprises 13 residues. Trimming left V 5 bases short and J 5 bases short, with 9 bases between. Material: PBMCs from blood, obtained about 14 days before vaccination. The J gene is TRBJ2-2, the V gene TRBV7-9; unclear D gene. This sequence originates from a man in his fifties or sixties who received an inactivated influenza vaccine. CDR3 DNA sequence: TGTGCCAGCAGCCTGGACCGTACCGGGGAGCTGTTTTTT. Translation: CASSLDRTGELFF.